This T cell receptor (beta chain) stems from a study of human T cells and chemical hapten exposure. Study overall: Upper inner arm skin measuring 2 cm by 2 cm received 2% DPC for sensitization.

Time point: patch test 1, 2 weeks after DPC sensitization. The sample's treatment: therapeutic diphenylcyclopropenone sensitization with weekly scalp DPC. One entry per CDR3 protein results from TCRdb running MiXCR on the RACE reads. Counted here are 95,000 to 130,000 distinct CDR3 sequences, 9.5% to 13% occurring once; the ten biggest clones make up about 1.4%. This clonotype has a count of ten or more. Trimming removed 2 bases from V and 8 bases from J, with 16 bases in between. The CDR3 consists of 16 residues. Germline-derived CDR1 and CDR2 are LGHDT and YNNKEL (reference sequence). The V call is TRBV3-1, the J call TRBJ1-6, with a weak D call TRBD1 (6 bases). This sequence originates from a woman aged 45-59 years with alopecia areata. Some clones in this sample may be carry-over from other donors' samples. Sample: whole blood, taken in connection with sensitization to the hapten diphenylcyclopropenone (DPC). CDR3 nucleotide sequence: TGTGCCAGCAGCCAAACCCAGCAGGGGTCGTATTCACCCCTCCACTTT. It encodes CASSQTQQGSYSPLHF.